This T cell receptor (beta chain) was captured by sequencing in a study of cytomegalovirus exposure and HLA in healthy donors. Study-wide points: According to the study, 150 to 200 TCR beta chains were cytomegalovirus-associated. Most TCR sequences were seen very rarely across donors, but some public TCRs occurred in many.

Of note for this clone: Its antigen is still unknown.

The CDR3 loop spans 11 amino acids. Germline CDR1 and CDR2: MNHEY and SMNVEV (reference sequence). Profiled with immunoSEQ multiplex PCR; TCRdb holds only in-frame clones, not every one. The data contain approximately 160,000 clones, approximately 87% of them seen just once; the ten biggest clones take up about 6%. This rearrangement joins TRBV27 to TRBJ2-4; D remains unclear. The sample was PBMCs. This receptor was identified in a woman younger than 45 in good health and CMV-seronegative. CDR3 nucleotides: TGTCCCGAACTAGCCAAAAACATTCAGTACTTC. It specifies CPELAKNIQYF.